The sequence of this T cell receptor beta chain was determined in a study of blood T cell repertoires in COVID-19. The protocol was immunoSEQ multiplex PCR, while the TCRdb copy is restricted to in-frame clones and leaves out a portion. The data contain 120,000 to 150,000 clones, around four fifths of them seen just once; the ten biggest clones take up roughly 2.9%. V was clipped by 4 bases and J by 5 bases; unmatched bases: 10. CDR3 length: 15 amino acids. CDR1 MNHEY and CDR2 SVGEGT come from the germline V gene. This clonotype was obtained from a middle-aged woman with active or convalescent COVID-19. V and J are TRBV6-2 or TRBV6-3 and TRBJ2-5, with TRBD1 matching over 7 bases. The sequencing sample was made of peripheral blood. CDR3 coding DNA: TGTGCCAGCAGTTGGACAGGAGCCCCCTCGGAGACCCAGTACTTC. As protein: CASSWTGAPSETQYF.